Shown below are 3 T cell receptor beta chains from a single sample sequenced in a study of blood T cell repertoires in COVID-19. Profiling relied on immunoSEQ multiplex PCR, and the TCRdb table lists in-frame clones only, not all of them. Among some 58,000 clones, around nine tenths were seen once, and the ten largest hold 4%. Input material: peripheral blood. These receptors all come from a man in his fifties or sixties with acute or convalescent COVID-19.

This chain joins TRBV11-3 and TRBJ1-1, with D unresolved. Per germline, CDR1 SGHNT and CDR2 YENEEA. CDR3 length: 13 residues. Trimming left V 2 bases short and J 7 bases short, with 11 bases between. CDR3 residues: CASSLKWAGEAFF. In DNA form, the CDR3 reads TGTGCCAGCAGCTTAAAGTGGGCAGGTGAAGCTTTCTTT.

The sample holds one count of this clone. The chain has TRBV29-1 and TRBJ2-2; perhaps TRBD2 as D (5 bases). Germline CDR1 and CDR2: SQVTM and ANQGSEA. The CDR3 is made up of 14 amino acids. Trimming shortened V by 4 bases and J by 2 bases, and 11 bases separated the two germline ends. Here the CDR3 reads CSVGVLVNTGELFF. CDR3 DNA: TGCAGCGTTGGGGTACTAGTTAACACCGGGGAGCTGTTTTTT.

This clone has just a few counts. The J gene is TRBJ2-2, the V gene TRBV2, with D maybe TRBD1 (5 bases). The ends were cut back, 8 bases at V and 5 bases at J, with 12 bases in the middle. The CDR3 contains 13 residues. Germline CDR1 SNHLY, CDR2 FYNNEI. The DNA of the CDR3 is TGTGCCAGCGGGGCCCGTCGGACCGGGGAGCTGTTTTTT. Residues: CASGARRTGELFF.